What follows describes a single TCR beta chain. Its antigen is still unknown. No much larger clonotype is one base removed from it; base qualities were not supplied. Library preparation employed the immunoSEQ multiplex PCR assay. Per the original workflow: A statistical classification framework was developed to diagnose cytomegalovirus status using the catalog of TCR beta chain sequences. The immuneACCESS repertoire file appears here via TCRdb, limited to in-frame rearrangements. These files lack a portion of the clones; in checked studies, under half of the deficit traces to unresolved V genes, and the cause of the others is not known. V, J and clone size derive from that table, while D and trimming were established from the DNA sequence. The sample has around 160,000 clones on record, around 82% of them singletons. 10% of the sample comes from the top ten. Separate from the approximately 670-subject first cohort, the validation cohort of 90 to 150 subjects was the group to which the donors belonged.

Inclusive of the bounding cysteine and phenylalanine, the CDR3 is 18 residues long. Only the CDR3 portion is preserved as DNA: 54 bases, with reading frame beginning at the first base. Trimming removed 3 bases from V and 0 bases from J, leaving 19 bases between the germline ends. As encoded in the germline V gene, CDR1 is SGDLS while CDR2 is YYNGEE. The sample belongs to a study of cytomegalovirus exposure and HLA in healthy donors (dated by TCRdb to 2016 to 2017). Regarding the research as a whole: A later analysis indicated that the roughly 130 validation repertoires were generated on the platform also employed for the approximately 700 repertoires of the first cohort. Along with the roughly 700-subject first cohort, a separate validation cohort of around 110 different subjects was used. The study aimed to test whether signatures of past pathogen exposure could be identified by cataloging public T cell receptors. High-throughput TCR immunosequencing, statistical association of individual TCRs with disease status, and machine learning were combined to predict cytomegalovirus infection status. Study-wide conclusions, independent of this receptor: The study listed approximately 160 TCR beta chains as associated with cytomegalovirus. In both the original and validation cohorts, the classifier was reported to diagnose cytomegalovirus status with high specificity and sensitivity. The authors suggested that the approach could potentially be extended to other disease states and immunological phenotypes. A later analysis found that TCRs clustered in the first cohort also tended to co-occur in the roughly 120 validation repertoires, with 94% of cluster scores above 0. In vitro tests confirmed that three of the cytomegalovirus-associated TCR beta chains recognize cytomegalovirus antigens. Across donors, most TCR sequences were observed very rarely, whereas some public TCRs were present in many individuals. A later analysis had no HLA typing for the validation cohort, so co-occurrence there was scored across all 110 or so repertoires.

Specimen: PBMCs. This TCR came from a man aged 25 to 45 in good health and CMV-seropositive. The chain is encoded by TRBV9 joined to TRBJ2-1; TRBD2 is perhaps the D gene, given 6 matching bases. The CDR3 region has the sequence CASSGGDRGPSSYNEQFF. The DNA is TGTGCCAGCAGCGGGGGGGACCGAGGTCCAAGCTCCTACAATGAGCAGTTCTTC.